These 9 T cell receptor beta chains share one sample of origin, sequenced in a study of cytomegalovirus exposure and HLA in healthy donors. PCR was performed using 60 Vbeta and 13 Jbeta primers. TCRdb's copy holds only in-frame clones and misses some; the assay was immunoSEQ multiplex PCR. The table records 150,000 to 200,000 clones, approximately 81% of them present only once. The sample was PBMCs. Source of these receptors: a woman aged 30 to 39 in good health and CMV-seronegative.

The chain carries TRBV5-1 and TRBJ2-2; D is undetermined. The V gene lost 1 base and the J gene lost 0 bases, with 7 bases spanning the gap. CDR3 size: 15 residues. Per the germline V gene, CDR1 is SGHRS and CDR2 is YFSETQ. Here the CDR3 reads CASSLYSTNTGELFF. The CDR3 nucleotides are TGCGCCAGCAGCTTGTACAGCACGAACACCGGGGAGCTGTTTTTT.

With respect to this clone: One end of the junction varies from germline; a read error may be responsible. The same CDR3 also results from other DNA sequences found in this sample. This chain uses TRBV7-2 with TRBJ2-7, with 14 positions matching TRBD2. CDR3 length equals 16 residues. CDR1 SGHTA and CDR2 FQGNSA come from the germline V gene. In DNA form, the CDR3 reads TGTGCCAGTAGCTTAGCGGGGACTAGCGGGGGCTACGAGCAGTACTTC. Protein product: CASSLAGTSGGYEQYF.

This clone came up a few times. The chain combines TRBV6-6 with TRBJ2-7, with a weak D call TRBD1 (6 bases). CDR3 length: 14 residues. The V end lost 0 bases, the J end lost 5 bases, and 11 bases lay between the germline ends. CDR1 and CDR2 (germline): MNHNY, SVGAGI (reference sequence). The CDR3 sequence: CASSYSAGADEQYF. CDR3 bases: TGTGCCAGCAGTTACTCGGCAGGGGCAGACGAGCAGTACTTC.

This clone was counted a single time. This sequence joins TRBV25-1 and TRBJ1-4; 9 bases are a match to TRBD1. V shed 4 bases and J 7 bases; nucleotides not matched to a gene: 10. The germline gives CDR1 MGHDK, CDR2 SYGVNS. The CDR3 length is 16 residues. Here the CDR3 DNA reads TGTGCCAGCAGTGGGGATCGGGGACAGGGATTTGAAAAACTGTTTTTT. It is translated as CASSGDRGQGFEKLFF.

In nucleotides, the CDR3 is TGTGCCAGTAGCAGGGGTGAAGATACGCAGTATTTT. It translates to CASSRGEDTQYF. The rearrangement links TRBV19 to TRBJ2-3; D may be TRBD1 (6 bases). The CDR3 runs 12 residues. Germline loops: CDR1 LNHDA, CDR2 SQIVND (reference sequence). Trimming left V 6 bases short and J 5 bases short, with 9 bases between.

CDR3 coding DNA: TGTGCCAGCAGCGTAGCAGGCACCCAAGAGACCCAGTACTTC. It yields the protein CASSVAGTQETQYF. The V call is TRBV9, the J call TRBJ2-5; D unresolved. The germline CDR1 and CDR2 sequences are SGDLS and YYNGEE. V was shortened by 0 bases and J by 1 base, with 7 bases between the two germline ends. CDR3 length equals 14 residues.

The chain carries TRBV2 and TRBJ2-7, with a weak D call TRBD2 (6 bases). Trimming left V 6 bases short and J 3 bases short, with 12 bases between. Germline V gene sequence: CDR1 SNHLY, CDR2 FYNNEI. The CDR3 runs 13 residues. The CDR3 region has the DNA TGTGCCAGCAGCGGCGGGAAAAGCTACGAGCAGTACTTC. Its protein product is CASSGGKSYEQYF.

The genes are TRBV2 and TRBJ2-5; 8 nucleotides align to TRBD1. This CDR3 is built from 14 residues. Trimming removed 6 bases from V and 4 bases from J; junction bases left unmatched: 7. Germline lookup yields CDR1 SNHLY and CDR2 FYNNEI. The CDR3 here is CASRETGVGETQYF. The CDR3 bases are TGTGCCAGCAGGGAGACAGGGGTGGGAGAGACCCAGTACTTC.

This sequence joins TRBV5-6 and TRBJ2-3; TRBD2 agrees at 10 bases. Looked up from germline, CDR1 is SGHDT and CDR2 is YYEEEE. This CDR3 spans 16 amino acids. V shed 4 bases, J shed 6 bases, and the junction held 11 bases outside the gene matches. The chain's CDR3 is CASSRLPGTSADTQYF. CDR3 in DNA: TGTGCCAGCAGCCGATTGCCTGGGACTAGCGCGGATACGCAGTATTTT.